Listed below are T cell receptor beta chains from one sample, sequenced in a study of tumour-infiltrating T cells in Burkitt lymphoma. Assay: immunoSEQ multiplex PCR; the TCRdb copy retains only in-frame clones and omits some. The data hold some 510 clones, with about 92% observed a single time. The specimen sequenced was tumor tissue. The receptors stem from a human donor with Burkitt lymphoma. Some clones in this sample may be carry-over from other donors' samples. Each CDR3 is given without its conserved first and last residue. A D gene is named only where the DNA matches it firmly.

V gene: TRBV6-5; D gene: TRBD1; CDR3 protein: ATIRTGDLNYGYT
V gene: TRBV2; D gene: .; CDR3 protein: ASSLEDTQY
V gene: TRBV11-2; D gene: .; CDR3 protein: ASSRGNSNQPQH
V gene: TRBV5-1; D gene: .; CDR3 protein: ASRFSNYVYEQY
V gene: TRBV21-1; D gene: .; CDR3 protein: ASSKRQAKVPSNYGYT
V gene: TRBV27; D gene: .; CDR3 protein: ASSVGGNTEAF
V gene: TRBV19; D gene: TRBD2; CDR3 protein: ASSIGREDEQF
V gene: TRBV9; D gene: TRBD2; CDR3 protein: ASSARTSSDTQY
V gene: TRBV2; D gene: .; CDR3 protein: ASRGSWAANYEQY
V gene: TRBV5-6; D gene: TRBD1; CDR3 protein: ASSGRTGTGNTIY
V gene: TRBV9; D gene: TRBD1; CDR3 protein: ASSAHRTGEIETQY
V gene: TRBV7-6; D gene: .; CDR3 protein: ASSPMAASSYEQY
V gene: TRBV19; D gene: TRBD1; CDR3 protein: ASKQGPNTEAF
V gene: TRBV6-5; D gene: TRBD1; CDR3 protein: ASSPGGTGYEQY
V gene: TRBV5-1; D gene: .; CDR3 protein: ASSLLRVVTGELF
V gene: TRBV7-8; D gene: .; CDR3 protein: ASSLGPIGLAFTGELF
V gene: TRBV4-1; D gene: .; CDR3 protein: ASSQVWGLSADTQY
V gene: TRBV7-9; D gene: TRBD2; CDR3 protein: ASTGLAGDEQY
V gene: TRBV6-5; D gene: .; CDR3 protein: ASGYQGNTEAF
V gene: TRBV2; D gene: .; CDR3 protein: ASSVDYEQY
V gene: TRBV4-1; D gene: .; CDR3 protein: ASSQDSISDTQY
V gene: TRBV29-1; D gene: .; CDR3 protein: SVSGLAKNIQY
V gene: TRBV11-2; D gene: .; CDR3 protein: ASSLELGPYEQY
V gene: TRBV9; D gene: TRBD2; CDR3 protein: ASSVGTSGSNEQF
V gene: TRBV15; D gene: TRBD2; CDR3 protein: ATSRGPGGQETQY
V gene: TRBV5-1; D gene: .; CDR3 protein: ASSLGQGSYEQY
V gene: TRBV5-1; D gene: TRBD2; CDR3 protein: ASSLLEFSGSETQY
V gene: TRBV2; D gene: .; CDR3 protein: ASSEEGSVISSYEQY
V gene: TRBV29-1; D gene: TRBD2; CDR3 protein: SVAGTSGGGEQF
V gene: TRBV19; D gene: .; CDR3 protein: ASSGRDSTYEQY
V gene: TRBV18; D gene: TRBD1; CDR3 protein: ASSPTTGGTPSEQY
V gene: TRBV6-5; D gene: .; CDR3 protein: ASRSDSQETQY
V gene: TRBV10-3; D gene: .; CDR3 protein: AIQGASGETQY
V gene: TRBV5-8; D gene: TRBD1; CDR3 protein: ASSLEGQSNQPQH
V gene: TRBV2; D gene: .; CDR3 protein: ASRTGSNSNQPQH
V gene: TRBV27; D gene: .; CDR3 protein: ASRTRGRGYGYT
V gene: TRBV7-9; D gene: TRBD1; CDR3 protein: ASRWDSYEQY
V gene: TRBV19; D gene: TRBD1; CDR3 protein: AISEVHRGGYYGYT
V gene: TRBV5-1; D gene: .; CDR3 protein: ASSSSDGYEQY
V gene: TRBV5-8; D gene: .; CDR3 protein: ASSREWGRNEKLF
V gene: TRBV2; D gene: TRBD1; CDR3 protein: ATFRTGGEKLF
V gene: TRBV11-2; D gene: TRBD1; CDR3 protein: ASSLPGIDQGALH
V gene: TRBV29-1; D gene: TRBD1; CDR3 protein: SADREETQY
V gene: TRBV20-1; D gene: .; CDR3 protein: SAFPAETQY
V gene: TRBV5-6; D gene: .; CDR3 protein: ASSPGARTEAF
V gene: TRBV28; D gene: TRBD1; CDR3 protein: ASSPPDRQGTQY
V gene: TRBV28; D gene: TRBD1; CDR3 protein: ASRPPGTVYGYT
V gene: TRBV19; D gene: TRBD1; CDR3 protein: ASIGPGTGPYEQY
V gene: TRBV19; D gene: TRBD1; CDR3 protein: ASSIWTGATDTQY